This T cell receptor (beta chain) comes out of a study of OX40 agonist ivuxolimab in advanced cancers. On the study more broadly: In this cohort, patients received ivuxolimab, an agonistic anti-OX40 (CD134) antibody. Overall study results and limits: The study observed clonal expansion of CD4+ and CD8+ blood T cells by week 6 at 0.1 to 3.0 mg/kg. Expanded clones belonging to CD8+ T cells outnumbered, on average, those of CD4+.

A word on this clone: Antigen unknown.

This table comes from immunoSEQ multiplex PCR, and its TCRdb copy is limited to in-frame clones, with some not included. The sample lists about 78,000 clones, about nine tenths occurring once. The CDR3 loop spans 14 amino acids. Per the germline V gene, CDR1 is SEHNR and CDR2 is FQNEAQ (reference sequence). Trimming took off 2 bases at V and 2 bases at J, with 8 bases between the two ends. The J gene is TRBJ2-3, the V gene TRBV7-9; unclear D gene. This TCR was recovered from an adult with an advanced solid tumor such as melanoma, head and neck, liver or kidney cancer. Source: CD4+ or CD8+ T cells sorted from blood, taken in a trial of the OX40 agonist ivuxolimab. The CDR3 bases are TGTGCCAGCAGCTTAAGCCTATTCACAGATACGCAGTATTTT. Translation gives CASSLSLFTDTQYF.